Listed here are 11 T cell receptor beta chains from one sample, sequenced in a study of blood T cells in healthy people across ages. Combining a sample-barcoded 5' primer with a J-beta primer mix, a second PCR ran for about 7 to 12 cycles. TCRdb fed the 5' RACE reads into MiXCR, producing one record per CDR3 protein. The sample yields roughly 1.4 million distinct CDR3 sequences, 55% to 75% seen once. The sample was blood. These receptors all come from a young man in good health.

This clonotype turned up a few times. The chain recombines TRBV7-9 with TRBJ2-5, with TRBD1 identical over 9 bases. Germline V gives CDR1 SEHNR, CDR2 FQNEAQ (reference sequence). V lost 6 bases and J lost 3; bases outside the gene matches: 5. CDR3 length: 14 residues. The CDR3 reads CASSYRDREETQYF. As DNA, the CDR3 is TGTGCCAGCAGTTATCGGGACAGGGAAGAGACCCAGTACTTC.

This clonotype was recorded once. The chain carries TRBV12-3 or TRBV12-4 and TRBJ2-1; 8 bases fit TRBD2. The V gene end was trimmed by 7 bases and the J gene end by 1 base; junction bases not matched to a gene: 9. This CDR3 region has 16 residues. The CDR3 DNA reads TGTGCCAGCACCTTGACTGGCGGGGGGTCCTACAATGAGCAGTTCTTC. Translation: CASTLTGGGSYNEQFF.

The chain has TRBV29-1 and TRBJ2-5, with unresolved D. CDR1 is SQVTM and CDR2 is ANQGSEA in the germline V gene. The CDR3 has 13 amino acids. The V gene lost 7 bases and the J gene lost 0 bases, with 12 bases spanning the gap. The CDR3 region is CSATLENQETQYF. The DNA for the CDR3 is TGCAGCGCCACTTTGGAGAACCAAGAGACCCAGTACTTC.

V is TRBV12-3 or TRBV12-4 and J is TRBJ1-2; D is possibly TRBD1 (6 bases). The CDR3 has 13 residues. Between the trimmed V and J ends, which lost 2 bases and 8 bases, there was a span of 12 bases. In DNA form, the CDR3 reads TGTGCCAGCAGTTTACAGGGGTACGGGGGCTACACCTTC. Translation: CASSLQGYGGYTF.

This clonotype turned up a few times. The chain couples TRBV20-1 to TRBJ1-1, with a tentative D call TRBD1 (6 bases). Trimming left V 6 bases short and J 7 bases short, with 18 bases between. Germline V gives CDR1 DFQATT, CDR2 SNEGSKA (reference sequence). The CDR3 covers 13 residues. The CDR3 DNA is TGCAGTGCAGCCAACCGGGCCAGGGGTGAAGCTTTCTTT. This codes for CSAANRARGEAFF.

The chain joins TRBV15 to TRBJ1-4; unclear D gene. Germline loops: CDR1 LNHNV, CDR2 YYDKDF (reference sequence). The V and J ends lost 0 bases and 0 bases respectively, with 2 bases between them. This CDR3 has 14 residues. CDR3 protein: CATSREPTNEKLFF. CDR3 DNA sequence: TGTGCCACCAGCAGAGAACCAACTAATGAAAAACTGTTTTTT.

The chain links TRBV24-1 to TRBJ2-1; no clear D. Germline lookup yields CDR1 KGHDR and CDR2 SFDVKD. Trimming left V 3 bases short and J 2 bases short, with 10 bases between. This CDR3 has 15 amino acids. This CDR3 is CATSDMTRTYNEQFF. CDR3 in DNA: TGTGCCACCAGTGATATGACACGGACCTACAATGAGCAGTTCTTC.

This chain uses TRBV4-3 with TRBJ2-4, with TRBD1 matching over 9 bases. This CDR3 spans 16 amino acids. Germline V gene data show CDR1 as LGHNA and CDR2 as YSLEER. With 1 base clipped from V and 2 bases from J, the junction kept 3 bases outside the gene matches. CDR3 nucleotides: TGCGCCAGCAGCCAAGCCGGGACAGGGTCCAAAAACATTCAGTACTTC. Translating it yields CASSQAGTGSKNIQYF.

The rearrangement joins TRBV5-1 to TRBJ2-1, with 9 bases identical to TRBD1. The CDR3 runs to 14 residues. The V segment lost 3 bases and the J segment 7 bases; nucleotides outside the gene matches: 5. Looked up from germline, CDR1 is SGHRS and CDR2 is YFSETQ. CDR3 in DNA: TGCGCCAGCAGCTATGGACAGGGGATGAATGAGCAGTTCTTC. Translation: CASSYGQGMNEQFF.

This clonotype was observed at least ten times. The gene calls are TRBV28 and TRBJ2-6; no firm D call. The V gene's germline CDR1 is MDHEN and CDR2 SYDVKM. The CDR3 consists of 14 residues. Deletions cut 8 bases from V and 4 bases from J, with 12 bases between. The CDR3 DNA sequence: TGTGCCAGCGGCATGGCTGGCGGGGCCAACGTCCTGACTTTC. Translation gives CASGMAGGANVLTF.

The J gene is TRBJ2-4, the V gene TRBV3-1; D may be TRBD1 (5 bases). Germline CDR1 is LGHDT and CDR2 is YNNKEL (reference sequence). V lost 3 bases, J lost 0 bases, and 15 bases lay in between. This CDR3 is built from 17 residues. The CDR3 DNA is TGTGCCAGCAGCCATGGGGAAAGGGGCTTAGCCAAAAACATTCAGTACTTC. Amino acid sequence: CASSHGERGLAKNIQYF.